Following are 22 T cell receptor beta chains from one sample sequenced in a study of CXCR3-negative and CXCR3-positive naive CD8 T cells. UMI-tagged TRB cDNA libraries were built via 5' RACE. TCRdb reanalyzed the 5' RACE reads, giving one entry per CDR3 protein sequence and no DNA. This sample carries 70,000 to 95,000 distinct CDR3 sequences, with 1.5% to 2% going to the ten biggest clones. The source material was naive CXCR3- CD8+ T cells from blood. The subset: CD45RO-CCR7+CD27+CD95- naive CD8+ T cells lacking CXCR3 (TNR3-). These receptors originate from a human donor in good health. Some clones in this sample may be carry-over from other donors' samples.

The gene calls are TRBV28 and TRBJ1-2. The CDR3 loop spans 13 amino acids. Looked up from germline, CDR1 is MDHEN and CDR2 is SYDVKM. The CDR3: CASSLGLSGGYTF.

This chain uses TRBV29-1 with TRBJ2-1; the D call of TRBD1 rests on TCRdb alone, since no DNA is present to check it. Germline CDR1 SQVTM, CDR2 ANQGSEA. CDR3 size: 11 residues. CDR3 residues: CSTKGYDEQFF.

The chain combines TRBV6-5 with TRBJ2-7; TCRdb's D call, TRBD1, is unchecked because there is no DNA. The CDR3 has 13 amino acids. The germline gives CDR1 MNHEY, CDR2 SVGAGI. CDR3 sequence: CASSYYRGYEQYF.

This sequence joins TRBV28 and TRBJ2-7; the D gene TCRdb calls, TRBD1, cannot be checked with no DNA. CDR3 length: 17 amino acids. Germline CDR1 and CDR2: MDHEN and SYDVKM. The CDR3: CASTPYPRSQGSYEQYF.

The CDR3 here is CASSLSGGTGELFF. This chain links TRBV5-1 with TRBJ2-2; the D call of TRBD2 rests on TCRdb alone, since no DNA is present to check it. The V gene's germline CDR1 is SGHRS and CDR2 YFSETQ. This CDR3 has 14 residues.

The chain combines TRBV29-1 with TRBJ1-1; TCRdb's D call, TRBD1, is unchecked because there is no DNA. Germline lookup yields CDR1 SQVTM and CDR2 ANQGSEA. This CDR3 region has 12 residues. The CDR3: CSVEGEDREAFF.

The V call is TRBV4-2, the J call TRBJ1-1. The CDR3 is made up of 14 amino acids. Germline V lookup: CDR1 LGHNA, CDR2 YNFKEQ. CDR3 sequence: CASSQPRMNTEAFF.

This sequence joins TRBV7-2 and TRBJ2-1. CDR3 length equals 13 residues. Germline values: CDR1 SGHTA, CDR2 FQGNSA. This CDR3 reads CASFPPDGNEQFF.

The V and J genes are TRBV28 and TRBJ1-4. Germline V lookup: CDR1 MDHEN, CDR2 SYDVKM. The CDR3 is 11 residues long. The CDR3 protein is CASSADEKLFF.

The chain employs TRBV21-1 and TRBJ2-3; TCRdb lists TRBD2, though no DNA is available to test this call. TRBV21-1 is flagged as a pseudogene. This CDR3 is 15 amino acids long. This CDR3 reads CASSKIGGQEDTQYF.

CDR3 loop: CASSLWVDEQFF. The chain couples TRBV12-3 or TRBV12-4 to TRBJ2-1. The CDR3 covers 12 residues.

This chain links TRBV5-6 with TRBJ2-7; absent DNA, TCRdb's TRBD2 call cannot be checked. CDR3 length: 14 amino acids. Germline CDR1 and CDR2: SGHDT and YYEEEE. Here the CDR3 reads CASSRGVFSYEQYF.

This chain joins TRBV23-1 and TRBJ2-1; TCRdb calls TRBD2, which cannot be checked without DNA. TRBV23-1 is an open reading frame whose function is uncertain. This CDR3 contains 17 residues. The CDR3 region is CASSRSLGISKGNEQFF.

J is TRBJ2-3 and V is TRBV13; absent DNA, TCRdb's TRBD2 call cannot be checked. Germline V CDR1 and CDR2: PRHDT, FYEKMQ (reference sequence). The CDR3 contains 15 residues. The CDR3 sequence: CASSSRGLHTDTQYF.

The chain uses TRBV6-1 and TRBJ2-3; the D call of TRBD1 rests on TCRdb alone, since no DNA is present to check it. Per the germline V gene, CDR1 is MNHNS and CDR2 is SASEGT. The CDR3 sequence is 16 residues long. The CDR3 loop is CASCAFMGLQTDTQYF.

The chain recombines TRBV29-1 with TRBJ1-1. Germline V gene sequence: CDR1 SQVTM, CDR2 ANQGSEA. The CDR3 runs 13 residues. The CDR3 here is CSVEGLFNTEAFF.

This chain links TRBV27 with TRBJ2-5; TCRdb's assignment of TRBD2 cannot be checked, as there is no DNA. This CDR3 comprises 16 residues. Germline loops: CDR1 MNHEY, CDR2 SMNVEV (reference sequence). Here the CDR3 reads CASSLSWVAGVETQYF.

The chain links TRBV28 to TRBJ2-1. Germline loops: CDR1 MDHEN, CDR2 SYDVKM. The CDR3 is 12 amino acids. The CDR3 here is CASSFVNNEQFF.

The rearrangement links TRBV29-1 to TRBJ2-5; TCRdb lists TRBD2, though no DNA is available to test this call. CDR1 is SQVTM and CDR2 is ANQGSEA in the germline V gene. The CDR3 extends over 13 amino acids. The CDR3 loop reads CSTRTDSKETQYF.

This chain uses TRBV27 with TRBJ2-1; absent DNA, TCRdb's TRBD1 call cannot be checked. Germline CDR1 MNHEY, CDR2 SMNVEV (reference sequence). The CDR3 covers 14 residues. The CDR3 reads CASSLIGGGNEQFF.

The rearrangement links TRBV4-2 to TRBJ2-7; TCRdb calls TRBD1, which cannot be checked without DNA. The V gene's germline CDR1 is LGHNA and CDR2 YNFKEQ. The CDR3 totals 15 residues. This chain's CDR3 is CASSQEPVGRVEQYF.

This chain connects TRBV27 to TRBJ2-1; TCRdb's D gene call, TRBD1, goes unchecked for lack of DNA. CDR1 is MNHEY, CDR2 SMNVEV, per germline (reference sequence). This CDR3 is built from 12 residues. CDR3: CASSSGHLEQFF.